A selection of T cell receptor beta chains follows, all from one sample in a study of shared clonotypes between healthy human individuals. Data came from immunoSEQ multiplex PCR; TCRdb stores just in-frame clones and leaves some out. The data contain about 490,000 clones, around 78% of them singletons. The sequencing sample was made of PBMCs. Receptor source: a woman in her thirties or forties in good health. Some clones in this sample may be carry-over from other donors' samples. Each CDR3 is given without its conserved first and last residue.

V | CDR3
TRBV5-1 | ASSLRGDEQF
TRBV5-8 | ASSLLRDTQY
TRBV19 | ASQRGRSDTGELF
TRBV6-6 | ASSPDSYNEQF
TRBV14 | ASRPQGASSGNTIY
TRBV9 | ASSVAVEGTEAF
TRBV5-1 | ASSETPGQGGYT
TRBV18 | ASSTYNEQF
TRBV7-9 | ASSPGGLAGLGDTQY
TRBV7-6 | ASSHTGLAPYNEQF
TRBV4-1 | ASSQEPGNAYQPQH
TRBV5-4 | ASSLASGGNTEAF
TRBV11-2 | ASSLTGQPLQY
TRBV29-1 | SVQAMNTEAF
TRBV25-1 | ASSELGPADTQY
TRBV18 | ASSQGADYSYEQY
TRBV7-2 | ASSRDRYGYT
TRBV9 | ASSPHGTSGTYEQF
TRBV30 | AWSRDRLDQPQH
TRBV30 | AWSLQSTNEKLF
TRBV2 | ASRTTGFSYEQY
TRBV28 | ASSLPNGRSTGTGVGYT
TRBV9 | ASSVTRDSPYEQY
TRBV7-2 | ASSSRGGEGEAF
TRBV7-8 | ASSYSTGQGASQQY
TRBV18 | ASSPGLAGTLQGYDEQF
TRBV5-4 | ASSLGTESSYEQY
TRBV28 | ASSSPAVASLAAF
TRBV9 | ASSVGLAGDEQF
TRBV9 | ASSSGVPQYNEQF
TRBV27 | ASSPTWGRGYGYT
TRBV6-5 | ASMLGTDTDTQY